A single sample gave rise to the 15 T cell receptor beta chains below, sequenced in a study of shared clonotypes between healthy human individuals. The method was immunoSEQ multiplex PCR; TCRdb's version includes in-frame clones alone and lacks a portion of them. Here the sample spans about 1 million clones, 65% to 75% being singletons. Sequencing was carried out using memory CD4+ T cells sorted from blood. As to subset: CD45RA-negative fraction. All receptors come from a young man in good health.

This clone was recorded once. This chain links TRBV6-1 with TRBJ1-1; TRBD1 matches 9 bases. V lost 2 bases, J lost 1 base, and 20 bases stayed unmatched. Germline V gene lookup returns CDR1 MNHNS and CDR2 SASEGT. The CDR3 is 21 residues long. In DNA, the CDR3 is TGTGCCAGCAGTGAATACCCGGGGGGAAGTCAGCCGGGACAGGGGAACACTGAAGCTTTCTTT. Translated, it gives CASSEYPGGSQPGQGNTEAFF.

The chain recombines TRBV25-1 with TRBJ2-6; D may be TRBD2 (7 bases). V was pared by 1 base and J by 2 bases, with 12 bases between. This CDR3 spans 17 amino acids. Germline lookup yields CDR1 MGHDK and CDR2 SYGVNS. The CDR3 region is CASSEFGRGAGANVLTF. CDR3 DNA: TGTGCCAGCAGTGAATTTGGGAGGGGGGCTGGGGCCAACGTCCTGACTTTC.

A remark on this clone: Compared with germline, one end of the junction differs, possibly owing to a read error. V usage is TRBV2 and J usage is TRBJ1-2; perhaps TRBD1 as D (5 bases). Germline values: CDR1 SNHLY, CDR2 FYNNEI. The CDR3 has 13 amino acids. CDR3 amino acids: CASSDSETVTFHF. DNA of the CDR3: TGTGCCAGCAGTGATAGTGAGACAGTGACCTTCCACTTC. Combining the CDR3 with reference TRBV2 and TRBJ1-2 gives the whole variable domain EPEVTQTPSHQVTQMGQEVILRCVPISNHLYFYWYRQILGQKVEFLVSFYNNEISEKSEIFDDQFSVERPDGSNFTLKIRSTKLEDSAMYFCASSDSETVTFHFGSGTRLTVV.

The chain combines TRBV2 with TRBJ2-1, with D possibly TRBD1 on 6 matching bases. Trimming shortened V by 2 bases and J by 7 bases, and 12 bases separated the two germline ends. This CDR3 is built from 14 residues. Per the germline V gene, CDR1 is SNHLY and CDR2 is FYNNEI. This CDR3 is CASSEWLGGNEQFF. The CDR3 DNA follows: TGTGCCAGCAGTGAATGGCTAGGGGGAAATGAGCAGTTCTTC.

The chain links TRBV7-9 to TRBJ2-7; 8 bases agree with TRBD1. The trim removed 6 bases at V and 0 bases at J, leaving 13 bases unmatched. Per germline, CDR1 SEHNR and CDR2 FQNEAQ (reference sequence). CDR3 length: 17 residues. CDR3 in amino acids: CASSWTGTGYHSYEQYF. The CDR3 DNA reads TGTGCCAGCAGTTGGACCGGGACAGGATACCACTCCTACGAGCAGTACTTC.

The chain employs TRBV7-2 and TRBJ1-6; D is uncertain. Per germline, CDR1 SGHTA and CDR2 FQGNSA. CDR3 length equals 13 residues. V gave up 1 base and J gave up 10 bases, with 8 bases separating them. The CDR3 bases are TGTGCCAGCAGCTTAGGATTGAGCTCACCCCTCCACTTT. This translates into CASSLGLSSPLHF.

The chain carries TRBV11-2 and TRBJ1-1; D perhaps matches TRBD1 (5 bases). V was cut by 5 bases and J by 7 bases, with 8 bases left in between. This CDR3 is 11 amino acids long. In germline, CDR1 is SGHAT, CDR2 FQNNGV. The CDR3 loop is CASSQRGEAFF. The CDR3 DNA reads TGTGCCAGCAGCCAGAGGGGTGAAGCTTTCTTT.

This clone showed up just a few times. This chain uses TRBV2 with TRBJ1-2; D remains ambiguous. Trimming took 7 bases from V and 1 from J, leaving 13 bases between them. CDR3 length: 14 residues. Per the germline V gene, CDR1 is SNHLY and CDR2 is FYNNEI. The CDR3 DNA sequence: TGTGCCAGCATCGAACAGAAACTTAACTATGGCTACACCTTC. The encoded protein is CASIEQKLNYGYTF.

The V and J genes are TRBV9 and TRBJ1-1, with TRBD1 identical over 9 bases. The V gene end was trimmed by 4 bases and the J gene end by 6 bases; junction bases not matched to a gene: 10. Germline CDR1 SGDLS, CDR2 YYNGEE. This CDR3 is 15 amino acids long. The CDR3 protein is CASSTRQGEGAEAFF. The CDR3 DNA reads as TGTGCCAGCAGCACCCGACAGGGGGAGGGAGCTGAAGCTTTCTTT.

This chain connects TRBV5-1 to TRBJ1-5; D gene ambiguous. The V and J ends lost 0 bases and 0 bases respectively, with 10 bases between them. Germline loops: CDR1 SGHRS, CDR2 YFSETQ. The CDR3 has 16 residues. The chain's CDR3 is CASSLEAEYSNQPQHF. In nucleotides, the CDR3 is TGCGCCAGCAGCTTGGAGGCAGAATATAGCAATCAGCCCCAGCATTTT.

This chain uses TRBV4-1 with TRBJ2-5; TRBD1 aligns across 9 bases. The CDR3 is 16 residues long. With 4 bases clipped from V and 4 bases from J, the junction kept 10 bases outside the gene matches. Per the germline V gene, CDR1 is MGHRA and CDR2 is YSYEKL. The CDR3, as DNA: TGCGCCAGCAGCCTGAGGGGACAGGGAACAGGAGAGACCCAGTACTTC. This codes for CASSLRGQGTGETQYF.

The rearrangement links TRBV6-5 to TRBJ2-1; D is possibly TRBD2 (6 bases). Germline CDR1 MNHEY, CDR2 SVGAGI. The CDR3 runs 13 residues. Trimming removed 4 bases at V and 6 bases at J, with 10 bases between. CDR3 protein: CASSFGLSNEQFF. The CDR3 DNA sequence: TGTGCCAGCAGTTTCGGACTAAGCAATGAGCAGTTCTTC.

CDR3 sequence: CASSPPTGTGVKSPLHF. As DNA, the CDR3 is TGTGCCAGCTCACCACCAACCGGGACAGGGGTAAAATCACCCCTCCACTTT. V is TRBV18 and J is TRBJ1-6; TRBD1 aligns across 10 bases. Trimming cost V 0 bases and J 10 bases; bases outside gene matches: 9. CDR3 length: 17 residues. Germline-derived CDR1 and CDR2 are KGHSH and LQKENI.

Remarks on this clone: A read error may account for a junction end that differs from germline. The chain is built from TRBV19 and TRBJ2-1; D remains unclear. The CDR3 has 12 amino acids. Germline V gene lookup returns CDR1 LNHDA and CDR2 SQIVND (reference sequence). CDR3 residues: CASRAPYSEQFF. Here the CDR3 DNA reads TGTGCCAGTCGGGCCCCGTACAGTGAGCAGTTCTTC.

The genes are TRBV4-2 and TRBJ1-4, with 9 bases matching TRBD1. J lost 4 bases, V lost 0 bases, and 9 bases had no gene match. The CDR3 consists of 18 residues. Germline-derived CDR1 and CDR2 are LGHNA and YNFKEQ. The CDR3 DNA reads TGTGCCAGCAGCCAAGATCGGACAGGGGCCGGGGGTAATGAAAAACTGTTTTTT. This codes for CASSQDRTGAGGNEKLFF.